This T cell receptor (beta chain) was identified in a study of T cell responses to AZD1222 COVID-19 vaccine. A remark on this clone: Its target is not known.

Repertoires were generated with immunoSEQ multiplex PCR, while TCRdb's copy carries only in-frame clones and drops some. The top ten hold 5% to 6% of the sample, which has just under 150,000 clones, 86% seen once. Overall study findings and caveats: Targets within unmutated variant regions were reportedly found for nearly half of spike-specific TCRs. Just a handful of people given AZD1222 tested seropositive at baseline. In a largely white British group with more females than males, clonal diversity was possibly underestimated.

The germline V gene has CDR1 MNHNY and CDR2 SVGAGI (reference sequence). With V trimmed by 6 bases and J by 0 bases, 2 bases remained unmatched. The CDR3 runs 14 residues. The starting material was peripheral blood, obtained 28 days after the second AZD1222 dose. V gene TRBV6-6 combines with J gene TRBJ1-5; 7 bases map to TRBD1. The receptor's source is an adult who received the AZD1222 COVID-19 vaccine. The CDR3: CASRQGDSNQPQHF. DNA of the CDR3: TGTGCCAGCAGGCAGGGGGATAGCAATCAGCCCCAGCATTTT.